Listed below are T cell receptor beta chains from one sample, sequenced in a study of response to subunit inactivated influenza vaccine. TCRdb reprocessed the RT-PCR reads via MiXCR and lists one record per CDR3 protein. The repertoire holds roughly 760,000 distinct CDR3 sequences, with approximately 21% as singletons. The sample here was PBMCs from blood, taken less than 6 days after vaccination. The receptors were sampled from a man aged 50 to 60 who received an inactivated influenza vaccine. Each CDR3 is given with its conserved first and last residue. The D gene is left open where the match is weak. Size tells how often a clone was seen (once, few, many) or the class of an expanded clone, and some rows leave it out.

CDR3nt: TGTGCCAGCAGCCCCATGGGACAGGGGGCTGACTACGAGCAGTACTTC
CDR3aa: CASSPMGQGADYEQYF
v_gene: TRBV7-2
d_gene: TRBD1
j_gene: TRBJ2-7
abundance: few

CDR3nt: TGCAGTGCTAAGACAGGCCCGCCTAATCAGCCCCAGCATTTT
CDR3aa: CSAKTGPPNQPQHF
v_gene: TRBV20-1
d_gene: -
j_gene: TRBJ1-5
abundance: few

CDR3nt: TGTGCCAGCAGCTTAGCTATGACAGTTAGGAACACTGAAGCTTTCTTT
CDR3aa: CASSLAMTVRNTEAFF
v_gene: TRBV7-2
d_gene: -
j_gene: TRBJ1-1
abundance: few

CDR3nt: TGTGCCAGCAGTTTATCGTCAGGCCTAACCTATGGCTACACCTTC
CDR3aa: CASSLSSGLTYGYTF
v_gene: TRBV27
d_gene: -
j_gene: TRBJ1-2
abundance: many

CDR3nt: TGCGCCAGCAGCCGGGGACTAACCCCAGATACGCAGTATTTT
CDR3aa: CASSRGLTPDTQYF
v_gene: TRBV4-3
d_gene: TRBD2
j_gene: TRBJ2-3
abundance: -

CDR3nt: TGTGCCAGCAGCGTAGATGGACGCGTTGATGAGCAGTTCTTC
CDR3aa: CASSVDGRVDEQFF
v_gene: TRBV9
d_gene: -
j_gene: TRBJ2-1
abundance: few

CDR3nt: TGTGCCAGCAGCTTAGGGCAGTACGAGACCCAGTACTTC
CDR3aa: CASSLGQYETQYF
v_gene: TRBV11-2
d_gene: -
j_gene: TRBJ2-5
abundance: many

CDR3nt: TGCAGGGCCACCCAGGGTCCCGAGCAGTACTTC
CDR3aa: CRATQGPEQYF
v_gene: TRBV20-1
d_gene: -
j_gene: TRBJ2-7
abundance: -

CDR3nt: TGCAGTGCGATCAGGGGGTTGGTGGAGACCCAGTACTTC
CDR3aa: CSAIRGLVETQYF
v_gene: TRBV20-1
d_gene: TRBD1
j_gene: TRBJ2-5
abundance: few

CDR3nt: TGTGCCAGCTCGTCCTCGGGGGCGGCCAGTTGGACCCAGTACTTC
CDR3aa: CASSSSGAASWTQYF
v_gene: TRBV27
d_gene: -
j_gene: TRBJ2-5
abundance: -

CDR3nt: TGTGCCAGCAGCAATAGCGGGGGGGCTTCAGATACGCAGTATTTT
CDR3aa: CASSNSGGASDTQYF
v_gene: TRBV5-6
d_gene: TRBD2
j_gene: TRBJ2-3
abundance: -